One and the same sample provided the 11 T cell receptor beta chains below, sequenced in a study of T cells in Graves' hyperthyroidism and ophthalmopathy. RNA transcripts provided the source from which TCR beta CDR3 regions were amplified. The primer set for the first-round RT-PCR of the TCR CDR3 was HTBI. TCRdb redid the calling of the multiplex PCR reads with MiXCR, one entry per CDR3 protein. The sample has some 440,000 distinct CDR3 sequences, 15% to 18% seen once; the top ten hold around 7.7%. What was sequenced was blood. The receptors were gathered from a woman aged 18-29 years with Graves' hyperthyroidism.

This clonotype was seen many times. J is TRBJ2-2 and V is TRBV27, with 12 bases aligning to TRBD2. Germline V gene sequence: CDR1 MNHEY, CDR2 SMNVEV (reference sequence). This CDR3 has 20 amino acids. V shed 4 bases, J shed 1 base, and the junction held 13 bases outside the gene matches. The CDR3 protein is CASSSHKLAGGQWNTGELFF. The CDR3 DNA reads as TGTGCCAGCAGTTCCCACAAACTAGCGGGGGGACAATGGAACACCGGGGAGCTGTTTTTT.

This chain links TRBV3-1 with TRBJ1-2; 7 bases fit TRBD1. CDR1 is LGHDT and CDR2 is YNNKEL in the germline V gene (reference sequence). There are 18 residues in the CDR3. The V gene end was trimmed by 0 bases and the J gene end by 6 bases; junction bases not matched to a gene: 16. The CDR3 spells CASSQESVLSGQRDGYTF. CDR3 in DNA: TGTGCCAGCAGCCAAGAGTCCGTGCTTTCGGGACAGAGGGATGGCTACACCTTC.

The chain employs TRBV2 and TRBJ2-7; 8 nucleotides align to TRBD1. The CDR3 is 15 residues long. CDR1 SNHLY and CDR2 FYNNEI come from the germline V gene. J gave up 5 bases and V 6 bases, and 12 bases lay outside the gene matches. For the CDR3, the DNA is TGTGCCAGCAGCCCCCTGGACAGGGAAGGGCACGAGCAGTACTTC. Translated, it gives CASSPLDREGHEQYF.

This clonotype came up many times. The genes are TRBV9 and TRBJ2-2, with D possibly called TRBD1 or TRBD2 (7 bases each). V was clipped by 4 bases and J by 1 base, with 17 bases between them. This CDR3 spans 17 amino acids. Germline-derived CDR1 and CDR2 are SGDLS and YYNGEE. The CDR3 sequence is CASSPRGRDRNTGELFF. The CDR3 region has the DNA TGTGCCAGCAGCCCTAGGGGGAGGGACAGGAACACCGGGGAGCTGTTTTTT.

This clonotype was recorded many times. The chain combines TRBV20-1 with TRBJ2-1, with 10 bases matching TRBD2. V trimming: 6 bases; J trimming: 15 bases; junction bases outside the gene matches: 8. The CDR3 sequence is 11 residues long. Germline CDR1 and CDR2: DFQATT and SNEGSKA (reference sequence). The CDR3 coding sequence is TGCAGTGCGAGCAAGCGGGAGGGTTTGTTCTTC. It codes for CSASKREGLFF.

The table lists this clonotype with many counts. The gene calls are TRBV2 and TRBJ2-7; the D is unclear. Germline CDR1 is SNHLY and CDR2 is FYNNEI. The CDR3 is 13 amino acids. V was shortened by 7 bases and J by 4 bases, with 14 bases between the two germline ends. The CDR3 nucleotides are TGTGCCAGCACCTTAGACATGCAGTACGAGCAGTACTTC. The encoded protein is CASTLDMQYEQYF.

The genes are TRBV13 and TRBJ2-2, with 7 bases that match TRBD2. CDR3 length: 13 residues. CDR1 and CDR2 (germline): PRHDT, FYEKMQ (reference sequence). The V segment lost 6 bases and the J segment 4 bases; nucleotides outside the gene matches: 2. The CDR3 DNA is TGTGCCAGCAGGGGGGGGTTCACCGGGGAGCTGTTTTTT. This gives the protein CASRGGFTGELFF.

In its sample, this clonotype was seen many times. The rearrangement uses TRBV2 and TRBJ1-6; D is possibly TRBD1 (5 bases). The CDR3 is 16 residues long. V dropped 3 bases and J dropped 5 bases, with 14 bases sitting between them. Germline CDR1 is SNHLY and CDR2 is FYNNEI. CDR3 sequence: CASSDPGAGNNSPLHF. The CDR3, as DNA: TGTGCCAGCAGTGACCCTGGGGCAGGGAATAATTCACCCCTCCACTTT.

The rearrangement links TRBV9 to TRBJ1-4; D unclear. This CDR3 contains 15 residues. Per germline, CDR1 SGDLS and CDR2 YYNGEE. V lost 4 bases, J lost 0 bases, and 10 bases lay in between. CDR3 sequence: CASSPYDATNEKLFF. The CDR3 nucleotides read TGTGCCAGCAGCCCGTATGATGCAACTAATGAAAAACTGTTTTTT.

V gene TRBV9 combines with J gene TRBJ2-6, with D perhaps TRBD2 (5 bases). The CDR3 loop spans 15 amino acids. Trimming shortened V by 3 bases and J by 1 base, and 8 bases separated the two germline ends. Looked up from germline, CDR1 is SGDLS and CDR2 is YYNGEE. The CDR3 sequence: CASSEDLSGANVLTF. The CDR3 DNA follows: TGTGCCAGCAGCGAGGACTTATCTGGGGCCAACGTCCTGACTTTC.

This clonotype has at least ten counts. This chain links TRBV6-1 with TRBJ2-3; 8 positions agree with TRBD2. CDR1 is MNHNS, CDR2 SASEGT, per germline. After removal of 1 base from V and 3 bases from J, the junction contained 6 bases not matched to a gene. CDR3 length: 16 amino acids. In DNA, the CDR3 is TGTGCCAGCAGTGAAGGCTACGGGGGGGCGACAGATACGCAGTATTTT. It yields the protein CASSEGYGGATDTQYF.